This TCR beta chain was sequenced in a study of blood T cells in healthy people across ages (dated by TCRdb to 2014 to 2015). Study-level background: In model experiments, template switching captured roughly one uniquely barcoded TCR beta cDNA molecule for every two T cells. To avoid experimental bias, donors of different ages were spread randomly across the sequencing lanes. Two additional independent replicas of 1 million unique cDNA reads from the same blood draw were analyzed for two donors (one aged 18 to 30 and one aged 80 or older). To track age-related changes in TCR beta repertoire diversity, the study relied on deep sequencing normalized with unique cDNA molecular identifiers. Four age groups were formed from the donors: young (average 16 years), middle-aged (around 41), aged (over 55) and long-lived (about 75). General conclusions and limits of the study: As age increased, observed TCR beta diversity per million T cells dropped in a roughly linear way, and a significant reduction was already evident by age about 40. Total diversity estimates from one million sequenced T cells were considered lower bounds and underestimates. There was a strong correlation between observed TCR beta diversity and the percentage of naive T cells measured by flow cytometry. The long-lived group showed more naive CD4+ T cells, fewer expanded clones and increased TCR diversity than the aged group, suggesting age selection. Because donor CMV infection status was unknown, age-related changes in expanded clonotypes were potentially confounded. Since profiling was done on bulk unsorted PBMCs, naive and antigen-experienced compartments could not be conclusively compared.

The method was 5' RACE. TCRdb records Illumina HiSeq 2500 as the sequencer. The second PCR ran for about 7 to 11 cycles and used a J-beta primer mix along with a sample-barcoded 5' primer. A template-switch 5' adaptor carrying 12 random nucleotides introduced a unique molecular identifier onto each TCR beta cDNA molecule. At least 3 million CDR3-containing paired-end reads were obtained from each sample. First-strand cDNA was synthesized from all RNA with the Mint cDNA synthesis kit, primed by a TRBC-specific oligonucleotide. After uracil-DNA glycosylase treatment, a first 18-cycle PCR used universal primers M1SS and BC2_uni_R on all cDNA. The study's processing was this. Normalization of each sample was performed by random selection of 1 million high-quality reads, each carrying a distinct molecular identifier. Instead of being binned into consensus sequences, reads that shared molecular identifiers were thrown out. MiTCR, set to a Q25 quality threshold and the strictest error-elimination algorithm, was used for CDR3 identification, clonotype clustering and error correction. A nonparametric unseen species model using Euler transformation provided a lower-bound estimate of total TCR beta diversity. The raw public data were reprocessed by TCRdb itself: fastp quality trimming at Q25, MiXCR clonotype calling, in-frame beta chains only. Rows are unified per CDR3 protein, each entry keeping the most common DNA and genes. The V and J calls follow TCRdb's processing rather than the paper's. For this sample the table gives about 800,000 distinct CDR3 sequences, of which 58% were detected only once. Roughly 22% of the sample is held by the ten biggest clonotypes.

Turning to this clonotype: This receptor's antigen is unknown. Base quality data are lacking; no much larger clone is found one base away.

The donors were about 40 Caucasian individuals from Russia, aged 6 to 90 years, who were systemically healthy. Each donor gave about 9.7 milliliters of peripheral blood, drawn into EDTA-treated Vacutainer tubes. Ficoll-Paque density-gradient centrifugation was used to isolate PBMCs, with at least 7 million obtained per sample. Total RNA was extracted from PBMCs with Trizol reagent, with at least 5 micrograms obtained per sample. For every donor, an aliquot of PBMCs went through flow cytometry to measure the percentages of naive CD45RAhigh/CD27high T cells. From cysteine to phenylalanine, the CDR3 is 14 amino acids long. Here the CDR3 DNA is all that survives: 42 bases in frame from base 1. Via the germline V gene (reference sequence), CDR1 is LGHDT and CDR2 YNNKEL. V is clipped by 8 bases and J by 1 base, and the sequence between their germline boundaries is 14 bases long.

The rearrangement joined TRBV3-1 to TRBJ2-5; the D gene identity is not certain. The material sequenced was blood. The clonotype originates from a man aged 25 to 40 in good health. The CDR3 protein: CASGLESLQETQYF. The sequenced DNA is TGTGCCAGCGGCCTTGAGAGCCTCCAAGAGACCCAGTACTTC.